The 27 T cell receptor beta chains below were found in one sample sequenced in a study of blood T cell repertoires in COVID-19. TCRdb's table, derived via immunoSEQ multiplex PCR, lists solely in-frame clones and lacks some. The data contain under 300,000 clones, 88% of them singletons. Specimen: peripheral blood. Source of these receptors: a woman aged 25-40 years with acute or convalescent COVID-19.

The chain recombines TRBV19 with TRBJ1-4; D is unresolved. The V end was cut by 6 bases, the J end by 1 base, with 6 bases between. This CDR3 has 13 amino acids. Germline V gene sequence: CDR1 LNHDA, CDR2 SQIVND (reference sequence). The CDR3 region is CASSTVTNEKLFF. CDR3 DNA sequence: TGTGCCAGTAGCACTGTAACTAATGAAAAACTGTTTTTT. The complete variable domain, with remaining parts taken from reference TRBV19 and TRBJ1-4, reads DGGITQSPKYLFRKEGQNVTLSCEQNLNHDAMYWYRQDPGQGLRLIYYSQIVNDFQKGDIAEGYSVSREKKESFPLTVTSAQKNPTAFYLCASSTVTNEKLFFGSGTQLSVL.

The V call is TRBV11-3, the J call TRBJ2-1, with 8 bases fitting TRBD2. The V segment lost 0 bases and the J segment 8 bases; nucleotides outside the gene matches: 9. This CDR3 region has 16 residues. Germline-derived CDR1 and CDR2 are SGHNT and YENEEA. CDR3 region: CASSLDKTREEYEQFF. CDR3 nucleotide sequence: TGTGCCAGCAGCTTAGATAAGACGCGGGAGGAATATGAGCAGTTCTTC.

The CDR3 here is CASSLVTGGYNEQFF. In nucleotides, the CDR3 is TGTGCCAGCAGCTTAGTGACAGGGGGCTACAATGAGCAGTTCTTC. J is TRBJ2-1 and V is TRBV11-3; the match to TRBD1 covers 9 bases. Germline assignment: CDR1 SGHNT and CDR2 YENEEA. J was trimmed by 3 bases and V by 1 base; bases with no gene match: 1. The CDR3 is made up of 15 amino acids.

CDR3 region: CASSQGQGAFSWETQYF. The CDR3 DNA reads as TGCGCCAGCAGCCAGGGACAGGGGGCATTTTCCTGGGAGACCCAGTACTTC. This chain uses TRBV5-1 with TRBJ2-5, with 12 bases matching TRBD1. The CDR3 runs 17 residues. The trim removed 4 bases at V and 5 bases at J, leaving 12 bases unmatched. Germline CDR1 and CDR2: SGHRS and YFSETQ. Supplemented by reference TRBV5-1 and TRBJ2-5, the full variable domain reads KAGVTQTPRYLIKTRGQQVTLSCSPISGHRSVSWYQQTPGQGLQFLFEYFSETQRNKGNFPGRFSGRQFSNSRSEMNVSTLELGDSALYLCASSQGQGAFSWETQYFGPGTRLLVL.

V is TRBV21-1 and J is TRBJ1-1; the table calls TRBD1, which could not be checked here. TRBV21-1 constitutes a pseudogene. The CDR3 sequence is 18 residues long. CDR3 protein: CASSKPGTGRIMNTEAFF. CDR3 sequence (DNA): TGTGCCAGCAGCAAACCCGGGACAGGGCGAATAATGAACACTGAAGCTTTCTTT.

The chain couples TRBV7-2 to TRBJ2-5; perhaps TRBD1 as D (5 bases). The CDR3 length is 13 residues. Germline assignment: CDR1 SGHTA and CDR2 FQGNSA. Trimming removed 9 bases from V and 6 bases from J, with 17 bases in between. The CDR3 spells CASGQGRMQTQYF. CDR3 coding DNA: TGTGCCAGTGGGCAGGGAAGGATGCAGACCCAGTACTTC.

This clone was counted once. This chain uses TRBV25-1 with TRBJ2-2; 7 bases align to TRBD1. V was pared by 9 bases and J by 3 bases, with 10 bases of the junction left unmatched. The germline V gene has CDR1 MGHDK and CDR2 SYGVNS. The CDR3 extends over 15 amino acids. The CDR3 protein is CARPRDSHYTGELFF. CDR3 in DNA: TGTGCCAGGCCTCGGGACAGTCACTACACCGGGGAGCTGTTTTTT.

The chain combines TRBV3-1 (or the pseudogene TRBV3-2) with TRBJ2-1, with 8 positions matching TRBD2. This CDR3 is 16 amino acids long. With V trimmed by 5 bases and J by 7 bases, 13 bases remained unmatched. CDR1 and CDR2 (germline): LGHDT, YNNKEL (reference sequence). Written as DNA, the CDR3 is TGTGCCAGCAGCAAGCGCAGCGGGAGAAGTATGAATGAGCAGTTCTTC. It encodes CASSKRSGRSMNEQFF.

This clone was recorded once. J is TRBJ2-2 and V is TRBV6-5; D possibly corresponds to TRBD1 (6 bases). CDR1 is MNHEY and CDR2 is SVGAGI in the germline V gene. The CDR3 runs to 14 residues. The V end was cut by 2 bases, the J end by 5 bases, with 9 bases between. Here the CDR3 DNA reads TGTGCCAGCAGTTACCAGGGGAGTACCGGGGAGCTGTTTTTT. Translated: CASSYQGSTGELFF.

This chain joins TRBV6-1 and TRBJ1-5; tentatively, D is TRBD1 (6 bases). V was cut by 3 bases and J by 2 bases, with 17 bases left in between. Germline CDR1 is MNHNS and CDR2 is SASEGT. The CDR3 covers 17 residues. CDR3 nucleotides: TGTGCCAGCAGTGACCCTGACAGGTTAACGCGCAATCAGCCCCAGCATTTT. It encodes CASSDPDRLTRNQPQHF.

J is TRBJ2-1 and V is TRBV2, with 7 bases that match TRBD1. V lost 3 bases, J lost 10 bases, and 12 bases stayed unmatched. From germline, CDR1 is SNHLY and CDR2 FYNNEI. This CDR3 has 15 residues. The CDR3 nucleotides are TGTGCCAGCAGTGAGATCGTTGGGACAGCGAGGGAGCAGTTCTTC. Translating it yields CASSEIVGTAREQFF.

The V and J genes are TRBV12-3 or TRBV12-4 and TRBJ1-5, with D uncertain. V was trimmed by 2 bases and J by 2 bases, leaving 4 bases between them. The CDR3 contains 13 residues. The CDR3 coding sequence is TGTGCCAGCAGTTTACTTCGCAATCAGCCCCAGCATTTT. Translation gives CASSLLRNQPQHF.

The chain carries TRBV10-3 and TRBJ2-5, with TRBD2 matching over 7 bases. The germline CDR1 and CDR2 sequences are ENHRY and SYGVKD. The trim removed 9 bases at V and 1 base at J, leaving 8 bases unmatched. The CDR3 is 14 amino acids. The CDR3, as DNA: TGTGCCATTAGACAAGCGGGAATCCAAGAGACCCAGTACTTC. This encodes CAIRQAGIQETQYF.

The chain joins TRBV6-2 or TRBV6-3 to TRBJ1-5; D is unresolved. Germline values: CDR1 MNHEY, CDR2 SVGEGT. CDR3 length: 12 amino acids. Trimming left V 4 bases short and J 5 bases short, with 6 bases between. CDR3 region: CASSSVDQPQHF. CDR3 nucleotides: TGTGCCAGCAGTTCCGTAGATCAGCCCCAGCATTTT.

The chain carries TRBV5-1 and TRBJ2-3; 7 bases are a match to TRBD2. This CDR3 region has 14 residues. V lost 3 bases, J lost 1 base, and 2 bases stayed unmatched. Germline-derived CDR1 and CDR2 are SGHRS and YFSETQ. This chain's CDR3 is CASSYLAGTDTQYF. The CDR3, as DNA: TGCGCCAGCAGCTACCTAGCGGGCACAGATACGCAGTATTTT.

CDR3 sequence: CASSIDITGELFF. The CDR3 DNA reads as TGTGCCAGTAGTATAGACATCACCGGGGAGCTGTTTTTT. V is TRBV19 and J is TRBJ2-2; D remains ambiguous. V lost 0 bases and J lost 4, with 3 bases in between. The CDR3 covers 13 residues. Germline values: CDR1 LNHDA, CDR2 SQIVND (reference sequence).

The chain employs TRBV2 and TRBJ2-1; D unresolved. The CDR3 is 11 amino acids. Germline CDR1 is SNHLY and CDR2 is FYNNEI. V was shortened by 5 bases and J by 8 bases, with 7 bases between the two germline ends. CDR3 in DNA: TGTGCCAGCAGTCATCCGGATGAGCAGTTCTTC. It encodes CASSHPDEQFF. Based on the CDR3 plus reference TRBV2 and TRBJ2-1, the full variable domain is EPEVTQTPSHQVTQMGQEVILRCVPISNHLYFYWYRQILGQKVEFLVSFYNNEISEKSEIFDDQFSVERPDGSNFTLKIRSTKLEDSAMYFCASSHPDEQFFGPGTRLTVL.

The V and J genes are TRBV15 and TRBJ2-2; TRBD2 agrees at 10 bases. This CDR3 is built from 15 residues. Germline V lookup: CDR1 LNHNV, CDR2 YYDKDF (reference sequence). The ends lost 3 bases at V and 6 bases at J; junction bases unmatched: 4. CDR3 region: CATSRSGRVAGELFF. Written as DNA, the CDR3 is TGTGCCACCAGCAGGAGCGGGAGGGTTGCCGGGGAGCTGTTTTTT.

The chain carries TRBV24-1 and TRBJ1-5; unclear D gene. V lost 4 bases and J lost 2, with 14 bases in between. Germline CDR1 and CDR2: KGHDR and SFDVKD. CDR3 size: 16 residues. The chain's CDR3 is CATSEEDGRGNQPQHF. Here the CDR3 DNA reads TGTGCCACCAGTGAGGAGGACGGAAGGGGCAATCAGCCCCAGCATTTT.

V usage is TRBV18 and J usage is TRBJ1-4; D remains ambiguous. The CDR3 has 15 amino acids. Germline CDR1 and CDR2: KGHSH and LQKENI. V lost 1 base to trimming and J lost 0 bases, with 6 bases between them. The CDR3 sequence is CASSPRQATNEKLFF. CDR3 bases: TGTGCCAGCTCACCACGGCAGGCAACTAATGAAAAACTGTTTTTT.

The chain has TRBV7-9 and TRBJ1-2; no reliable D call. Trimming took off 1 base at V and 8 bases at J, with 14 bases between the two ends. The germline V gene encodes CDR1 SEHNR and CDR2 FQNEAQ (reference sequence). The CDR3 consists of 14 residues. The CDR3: CASSLGEGRRGYTF. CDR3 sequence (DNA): TGTGCCAGCAGCTTAGGCGAGGGCCGGAGGGGCTACACCTTC.

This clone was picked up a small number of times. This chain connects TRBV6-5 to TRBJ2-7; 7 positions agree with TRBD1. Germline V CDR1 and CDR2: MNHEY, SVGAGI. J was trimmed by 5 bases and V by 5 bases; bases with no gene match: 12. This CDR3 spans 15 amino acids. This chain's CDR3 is CASSPDPGGVDEQYF. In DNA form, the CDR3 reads TGTGCCAGCAGTCCAGACCCAGGGGGAGTCGACGAGCAGTACTTC.

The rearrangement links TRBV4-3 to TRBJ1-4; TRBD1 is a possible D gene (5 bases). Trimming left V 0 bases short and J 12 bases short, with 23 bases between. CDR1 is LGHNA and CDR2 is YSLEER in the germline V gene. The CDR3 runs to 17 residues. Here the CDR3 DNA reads TGCGCCAGCAGCCAAGAGATCACCTTGACAGCCCGTGGGGAACTGTTTTTT. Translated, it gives CASSQEITLTARGELFF.

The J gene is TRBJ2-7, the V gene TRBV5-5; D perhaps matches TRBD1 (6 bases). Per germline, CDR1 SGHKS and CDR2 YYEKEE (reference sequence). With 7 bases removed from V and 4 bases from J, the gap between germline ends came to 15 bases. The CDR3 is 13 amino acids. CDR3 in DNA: TGTGCCAGCCTGGGGCAGGGGCGGTACGAGCAGTACTTC. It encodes CASLGQGRYEQYF.

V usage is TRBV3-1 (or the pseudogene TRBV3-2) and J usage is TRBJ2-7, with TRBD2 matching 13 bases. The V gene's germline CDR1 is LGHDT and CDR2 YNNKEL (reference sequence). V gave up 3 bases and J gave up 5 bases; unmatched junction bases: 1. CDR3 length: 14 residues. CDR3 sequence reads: CASSQTSGRNEQYF. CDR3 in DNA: TGTGCCAGCAGCCAGACTAGCGGGAGGAACGAGCAGTACTTC.

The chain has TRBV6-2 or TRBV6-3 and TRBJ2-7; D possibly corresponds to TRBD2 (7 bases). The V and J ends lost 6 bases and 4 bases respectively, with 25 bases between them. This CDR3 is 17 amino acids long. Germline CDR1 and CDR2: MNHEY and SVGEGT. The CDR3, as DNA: TGTGCCAGCAGCCCCTGGCGAGGGGGAGGGCCGGCTTACGAGCAGTACTTC. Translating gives CASSPWRGGGPAYEQYF.

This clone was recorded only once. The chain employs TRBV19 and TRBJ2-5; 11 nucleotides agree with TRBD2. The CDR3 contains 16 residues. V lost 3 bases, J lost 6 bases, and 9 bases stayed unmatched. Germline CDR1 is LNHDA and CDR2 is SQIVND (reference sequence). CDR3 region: CASSIIAGGPLKTQYF. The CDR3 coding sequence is TGTGCCAGTAGTATCATAGCGGGAGGGCCTCTAAAGACCCAGTACTTC.